Described below is a single T cell receptor beta chain sequence and its context. Here immunoSEQ multiplex PCR was the method, and the copy in TCRdb shows in-frame clones only, minus some. The sample lists 400,000 to 450,000 clones, 75% to 95% occurring once. The record originates from a study of Ad26.COV2.S vaccination and SARS-CoV-2 variants. The CDR3 is 16 amino acids. J gave up 0 bases and V 5 bases, and 10 bases lay outside the gene matches. CDR1 and CDR2 from the germline V gene are LNHDA and SQIVND (reference sequence). Treatment reported: about 20 received Ad26.COV2.S at low or high dose, single or two shots; several received placebo; per-sample allocation not given. Day 63 after the first injection of vaccine or placebo was the sampling time.

Sample: peripheral blood, taken in a trial of Ad26.COV2.S vaccine versus placebo. This chain joins TRBV19 and TRBJ2-7; 7 nucleotides agree with TRBD1. This TCR came from a person aged 18 to 59 who received the Ad26.COV2.S COVID-19 vaccine or a placebo. CDR3 DNA sequence: TGTGCCAGTAGTCCTTACAGGGGTCCCAGCTCCTACGAGCAGTACTTC. Translating gives CASSPYRGPSSYEQYF.